The T cell receptor beta chain described here comes from a study of T cell responses to AZD1222 COVID-19 vaccine. Whole-study findings and limits: There were mostly white British donors and more females than males, and clonal diversity was possibly underestimated.

On this clone: Its target is unknown.

Data came from immunoSEQ multiplex PCR; TCRdb stores just in-frame clones and leaves some out. The sample holds more than 95,000 clones, 92% seen once. The V and J ends lost 5 bases and 5 bases, in that order; junction bases with no gene match: 7. This CDR3 spans 15 amino acids. CDR1 is SGHAT and CDR2 is FQNNGV in the germline V gene. The receptor's source is an adult in good health. V is TRBV11-2 and J is TRBJ2-5; 11 nucleotides match TRBD1. The sequencing used peripheral blood, collected on day 0 of AZD1222 vaccination. In DNA form, the CDR3 reads TGTGCCAGCAGCCCTGGACAGGGGGCTCGGGAGACCCAGTACTTC. It codes for CASSPGQGARETQYF.